The clone carrying this TCR beta chain occurred many times. The antigen remains unidentified. TCRdb re-derived calls from the reads in MiXCR, one entry per CDR3 protein. Of 130,000 or so distinct CDR3 sequences detected, about 6% appear once; the ten largest clones hold roughly 18%. The CDR3 runs 15 residues. From germline, CDR1 is SGHTA and CDR2 FQGNSA. J gave up 0 bases and V 3 bases, and 4 bases lay outside the gene matches. This entry belongs to a study of T cell repertoires in cytomegalovirus infection. Across the study: Signatures in public TCR beta sequences pointed to both CMV infection and matching HLA type.

Findings of the study overall: There were carriers of CMV plus the relevant HLA, and cumulative public TCR beta family frequency identified them. The response measured ex vivo was dominated by TCR beta clonotypes (HLA-C-restricted and CMV-specific).

This receptor was identified in a human donor in good health (CMV status not recorded). Some clones in this sample may be carry-over from other donors' samples. The chain couples TRBV7-2 to TRBJ2-7; 8 bases are a match to TRBD2. The sequencing input was PBMCs. For the CDR3, the DNA is TGTGCCAGCAGCTTCGGCGGGGGGAGCTCCTACGAGCAGTACTTC. Translating gives CASSFGGGSSYEQYF. The whole variable domain, remainder taken from reference TRBV7-2 and TRBJ2-7, is GAGVSQSPSNKVTEKGKDVELRCDPISGHTALYWYRQSLGQGLEFLIYFQGNSAPDKSGLPSDRFSAERTGGSVSTLTIQRTQQEDSAVYLCASSFGGGSSYEQYFGPGTRLTVT.